One and the same sample provided the 22 T cell receptor beta chains below, sequenced in a study of T cell changes during pregnancy in multiple sclerosis. The repertoire was sequenced with immunoSEQ multiplex PCR; TCRdb's copy has only in-frame clones and lacks some. The sample comprises about 48,000 clones, about 90% of which are singletons, and 1% to 1.5% rests with the top ten. Sequenced here: CD4+ T cells from peripheral blood mononuclear cells, sampled in the second trimester of pregnancy. These receptors were obtained from a female donor with multiple sclerosis, enrolled in a pregnancy study.

The chain combines TRBV5-1 with TRBJ2-3; D might be TRBD2 (6 bases). Germline V gene sequence: CDR1 SGHRS, CDR2 YFSETQ. The V end was cut by 0 bases, the J end by 2 bases, with 7 bases between. The CDR3 is 14 residues long. The CDR3 DNA sequence: TGCGCCAGCAGCTTGGGGGACTCCACAGATACGCAGTATTTT. Protein: CASSLGDSTDTQYF.

The chain has TRBV10-3 and TRBJ1-4; D is perhaps TRBD1 (6 bases). The germline gives CDR1 ENHRY, CDR2 SYGVKD. The V gene lost 8 bases and the J gene lost 8 bases, with 15 bases spanning the gap. The CDR3 covers 13 residues. CDR3 protein: CAIGGGAREKLFF. The CDR3 bases are TGTGCCATCGGAGGGGGGGCCAGAGAAAAACTGTTTTTT.

V is TRBV7-3 and J is TRBJ1-1, with a weak D call TRBD1 (6 bases). V was pared by 5 bases and J by 5 bases, with 15 bases between. The CDR3 is 14 amino acids. CDR1 and CDR2 from the germline V gene are SGHTA and FQGTGA. CDR3 DNA: TGTGCCAGCAGCATCGCCGCAGGGGTGACTGAAGCTTTCTTT. This encodes CASSIAAGVTEAFF.

J is TRBJ2-3 and V is TRBV6-4; a weak D match, TRBD1 (6 bases). Germline V gene lookup returns CDR1 MRHNA and CDR2 SNTAGT. The CDR3 is 15 residues long. With 3 bases removed from V and 2 bases from J, the gap between germline ends came to 12 bases. CDR3 bases: TGTGCCAGCAGTGAAGAACAGGGAACCACAGATACGCAGTATTTT. This codes for CASSEEQGTTDTQYF.

The rearrangement uses TRBV7-6 and TRBJ2-1; D possibly corresponds to TRBD1 (5 bases). V was cut by 2 bases and J by 0 bases, with 17 bases left in between. In germline, CDR1 is SGHVS, CDR2 FNYEAQ. CDR3 length equals 18 residues. The CDR3, as DNA: TGTGCCAGCAGCTTACAGGGTCGATCCTATAGCTCCTACAATGAGCAGTTCTTC. This gives the protein CASSLQGRSYSSYNEQFF. Full variable domain (outside the CDR3, taken from reference TRBV7-6 and TRBJ2-1): GAGVSQSPRYKVTKRGQDVALRCDPISGHVSLYWYRQALGQGPEFLTYFNYEAQQDKSGLPNDRFSAERPEGSISTLTIQRTEQRDSAMYRCASSLQGRSYSSYNEQFFGPGTRLTVL.

The rearrangement uses TRBV6-1 and TRBJ2-7; 8 bases line up with TRBD1. Germline V gene data show CDR1 as MNHNS and CDR2 as SASEGT. V lost 3 bases, J lost 3 bases, and 10 bases stayed unmatched. This CDR3 has 16 residues. The CDR3 sequence is CASSEPGQGRSYEQYF. Written as DNA, the CDR3 is TGTGCCAGCAGTGAGCCAGGACAGGGACGGAGCTACGAGCAGTACTTC.

The gene calls are TRBV7-7 and TRBJ2-7, with 7 bases fitting TRBD1. Losses at the gene ends were 1 base for V and 3 bases for J; bases not matched to a gene: 3. Per germline, CDR1 SSHAT and CDR2 FNYEAQ (reference sequence). The CDR3 covers 14 residues. The CDR3, as DNA: TGTGCCAGCAGCTTAGAAACAGGGGACTACGAGCAGTACTTC. Translation gives CASSLETGDYEQYF. The whole variable domain, remainder taken from reference TRBV7-7 and TRBJ2-7, is GAGVSQSPRYKVTKRGQDVTLRCDPISSHATLYWYQQALGQGPEFLTYFNYEAQPDKSGLPSDRFSAERPEGSISTLTIQRTEQRDSAMYRCASSLETGDYEQYFGPGTRLTVT.

The chain joins TRBV6-1 to TRBJ2-5, with 7 bases identical to TRBD2. Germline V gene lookup returns CDR1 MNHNS and CDR2 SASEGT. The CDR3 is made up of 15 amino acids. The J segment lost 0 bases and the V segment lost 4 bases, leaving 5 bases of the junction unmatched. As DNA, the CDR3 is TGTGCCAGCAGTGGGACTAGGCCGTACCAAGAGACCCAGTACTTC. This encodes CASSGTRPYQETQYF.

As DNA, the CDR3 is TGTGCCAGCAGTGTGGGACTGCCGACCTACGAGCAGTACTTC. It yields the protein CASSVGLPTYEQYF. The chain links TRBV2 to TRBJ2-7, with D possibly matching TRBD2 (6 bases). This CDR3 contains 14 residues. V gave up 4 bases and J gave up 2 bases, with 12 bases separating them. Germline-derived CDR1 and CDR2 are SNHLY and FYNNEI.

The table lists this clone with a few counts. This rearrangement joins TRBV18 to TRBJ2-7; TRBD1 agrees at 9 bases. V was pared by 4 bases and J by 6 bases, with 7 bases of the junction left unmatched. CDR3 length equals 14 residues. The germline V gene has CDR1 KGHSH and CDR2 LQKENI. CDR3 amino acids: CASSRRDRDAEQYF. CDR3 in DNA: TGTGCCAGCTCACGCAGGGACAGGGATGCCGAGCAGTACTTC.

The chain uses TRBV2 and TRBJ2-2, with a tentative D call TRBD2 (5 bases). This CDR3 has 14 amino acids. Trimming pared 0 bases from V and 15 bases from J, leaving 17 bases between. Germline V gene data show CDR1 as SNHLY and CDR2 as FYNNEI. CDR3 region: CASSEARPPRDVFF. In DNA form, the CDR3 reads TGTGCCAGCAGTGAAGCGAGGCCCCCCCGGGATGTGTTTTTT.

The rearrangement uses TRBV6-1 and TRBJ2-7; a weak D match, TRBD2 (6 bases). The CDR3 runs to 13 residues. From germline, CDR1 is MNHNS and CDR2 SASEGT. V was clipped by 8 bases and J by 0 bases, with 11 bases between them. CDR3 in DNA: TGTGCCAGCGCGGGGCAAGGCTCCTACGAGCAGTACTTC. This gives the protein CASAGQGSYEQYF.

The rearrangement uses TRBV29-1 and TRBJ2-3, with TRBD2 matching over 9 bases. The CDR3 loop spans 13 amino acids. The germline V gene encodes CDR1 SQVTM and CDR2 ANQGSEA. J gave up 4 bases and V 4 bases, and 3 bases lay outside the gene matches. The CDR3 nucleotides read TGCAGCGTTGCTCCTAGCGGGGCAGATACGCAGTATTTT. It codes for CSVAPSGADTQYF.

This clone appeared many times. The germline gene is not matched at one end of the junction; a read error may be the cause. This chain's CDR3 is CASSVSGTRGTF. DNA for the CDR3: TGTGCCAGCAGTGTCTCCGGGACTAGGGGAACCTTC. The chain is built from TRBV6-1 and TRBJ2-7; 8 positions match TRBD2. The CDR3 runs to 12 residues. The germline V gene has CDR1 MNHNS and CDR2 SASEGT.

This clone turned up a few times. J is TRBJ1-3 and V is TRBV30; D uncertain. Trimming cost V 2 bases and J 9 bases, with 8 bases left between them. The CDR3 contains 11 residues. The germline V gene encodes CDR1 GTSNPN and CDR2 SVGIG (reference sequence). The DNA of the CDR3 is TGTGCCTGGAGTTGGGAGGCCACCATATATTTT. As protein: CAWSWEATIYF.

The sample holds a few counts of this clone. The chain combines TRBV19 with TRBJ2-7, with TRBD2 identical over 8 bases. Unmatched junction bases numbered 12, after V lost 10 bases and J lost 4 bases. This CDR3 spans 14 amino acids. Looked up from germline, CDR1 is LNHDA and CDR2 is SQIVND (reference sequence). CDR3 nucleotide sequence: TGTGCCACTACTAGCGGCCCCCGGGCATACGAGCAGTACTTC. Amino acids: CATTSGPRAYEQYF.

This chain connects TRBV7-2 to TRBJ2-7; 15 bases map to TRBD2. With V trimmed by 5 bases and J by 3 bases, 5 bases remained unmatched. Germline V lookup: CDR1 SGHTA, CDR2 FQGNSA. The CDR3 is 16 amino acids. Here the CDR3 reads CASSTGTSGGLYEQYF. The CDR3 bases are TGTGCCAGCAGCACAGGGACTAGCGGGGGGCTCTACGAGCAGTACTTC.

The gene calls are TRBV10-3 and TRBJ1-2, with 7 bases aligning to TRBD1. Germline V gives CDR1 ENHRY, CDR2 SYGVKD. V shed 5 bases, J shed 4 bases, and the junction held 4 bases outside the gene matches. This CDR3 is 13 amino acids long. CDR3 bases: TGTGCCATCAGTCCGACAGGGCCCTATGGCTACACCTTC. Translated, it gives CAISPTGPYGYTF.

CDR3 residues: CASVGLGAYGYTF. The CDR3 DNA reads TGTGCCAGCGTTGGCCTGGGCGCCTATGGCTACACCTTC. The chain employs TRBV28 and TRBJ1-2; no reliable D call. The CDR3 is 13 amino acids. CDR1 and CDR2 from the germline V gene are MDHEN and SYDVKM. Trimming cost V 8 bases and J 4 bases, with 14 bases left between them.

The V gene is TRBV7-2, the J gene TRBJ2-7; 8 bases are shared with TRBD2. The V and J ends lost 1 base and 7 bases, in that order; junction bases with no gene match: 3. Germline CDR1 is SGHTA and CDR2 is FQGNSA. This CDR3 region has 13 residues. CDR3 sequence (DNA): TGTGCCAGCAGCTTAGGACGGGGGGGGGAGCAGTACTTC. This gives the protein CASSLGRGGEQYF.

The V gene is TRBV29-1, the J gene TRBJ1-5, with D uncertain. The V and J ends lost 4 bases and 3 bases respectively, with 7 bases between them. The CDR3 covers 12 residues. In germline, CDR1 is SQVTM, CDR2 ANQGSEA. As DNA, the CDR3 is TGCAGCGTTGGAGGGTACAATCAGCCCCAGCATTTT. Translating it yields CSVGGYNQPQHF.

The rearrangement joins TRBV7-2 to TRBJ2-5, with D possibly matching TRBD2 (5 bases). The germline CDR1 and CDR2 sequences are SGHTA and FQGNSA. This CDR3 is 14 amino acids long. V was pared by 1 base and J by 1 base, with 7 bases between. CDR3 coding DNA: TGTGCCAGCAGCTTAGAGGGAGCCCAAGAGACCCAGTACTTC. Its translation is CASSLEGAQETQYF.